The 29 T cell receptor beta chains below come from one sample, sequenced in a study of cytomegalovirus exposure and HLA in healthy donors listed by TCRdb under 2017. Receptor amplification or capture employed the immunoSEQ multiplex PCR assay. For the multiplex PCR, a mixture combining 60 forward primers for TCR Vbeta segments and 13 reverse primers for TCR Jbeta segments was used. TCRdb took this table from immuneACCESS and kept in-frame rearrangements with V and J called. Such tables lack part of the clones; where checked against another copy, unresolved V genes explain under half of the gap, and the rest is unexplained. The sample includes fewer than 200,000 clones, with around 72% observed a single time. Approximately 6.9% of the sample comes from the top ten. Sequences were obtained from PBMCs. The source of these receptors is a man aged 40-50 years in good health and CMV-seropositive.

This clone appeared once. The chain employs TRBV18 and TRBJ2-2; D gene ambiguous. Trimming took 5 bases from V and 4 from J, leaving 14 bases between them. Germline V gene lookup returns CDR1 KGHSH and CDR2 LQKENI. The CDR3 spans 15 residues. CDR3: CASSTSSGRTGELFF. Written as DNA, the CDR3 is TGTGCCAGCTCAACCTCATCGGGTCGCACCGGGGAGCTGTTTTTT.

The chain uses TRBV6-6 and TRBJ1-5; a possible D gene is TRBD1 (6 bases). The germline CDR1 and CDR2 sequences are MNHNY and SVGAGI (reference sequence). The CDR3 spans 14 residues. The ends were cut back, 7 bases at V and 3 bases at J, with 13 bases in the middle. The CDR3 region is CASTLGGVNQPQHF. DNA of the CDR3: TGTGCCAGCACGTTAGGGGGGGTCAATCAGCCCCAGCATTTT.

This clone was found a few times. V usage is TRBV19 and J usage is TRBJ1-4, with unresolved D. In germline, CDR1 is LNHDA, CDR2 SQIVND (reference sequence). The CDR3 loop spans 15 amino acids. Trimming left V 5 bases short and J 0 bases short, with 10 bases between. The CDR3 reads CASSPLQPTNEKLFF. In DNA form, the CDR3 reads TGTGCCAGTAGTCCCTTACAGCCAACTAATGAAAAACTGTTTTTT.

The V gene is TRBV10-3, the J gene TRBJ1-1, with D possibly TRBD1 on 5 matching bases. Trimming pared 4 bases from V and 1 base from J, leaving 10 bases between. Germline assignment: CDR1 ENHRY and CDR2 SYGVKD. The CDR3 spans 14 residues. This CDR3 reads CAISGGRENTEAFF. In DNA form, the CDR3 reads TGTGCCATCAGTGGTGGCAGGGAGAACACTGAAGCTTTCTTT.

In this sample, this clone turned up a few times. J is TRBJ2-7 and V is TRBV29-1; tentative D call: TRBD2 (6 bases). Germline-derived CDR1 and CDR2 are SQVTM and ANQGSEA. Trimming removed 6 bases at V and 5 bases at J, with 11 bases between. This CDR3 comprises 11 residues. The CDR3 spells CSVPWGDEQYF. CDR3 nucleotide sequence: TGCAGCGTCCCTTGGGGGGACGAGCAGTACTTC.

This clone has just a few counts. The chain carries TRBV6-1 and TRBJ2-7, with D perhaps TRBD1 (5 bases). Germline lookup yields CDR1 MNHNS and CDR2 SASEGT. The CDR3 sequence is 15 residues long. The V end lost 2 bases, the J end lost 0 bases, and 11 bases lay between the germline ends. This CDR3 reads CASSEHRRYSYEQYF. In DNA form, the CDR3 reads TGTGCCAGCAGTGAACACAGGCGATACTCCTACGAGCAGTACTTC.

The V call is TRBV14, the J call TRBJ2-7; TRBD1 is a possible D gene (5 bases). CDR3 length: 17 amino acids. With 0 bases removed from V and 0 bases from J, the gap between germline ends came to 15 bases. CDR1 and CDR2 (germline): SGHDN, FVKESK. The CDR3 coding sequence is TGTGCCAGCAGCCAAGACGCAGGGCTTTCTCCCTCCTACGAGCAGTACTTC. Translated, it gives CASSQDAGLSPSYEQYF.

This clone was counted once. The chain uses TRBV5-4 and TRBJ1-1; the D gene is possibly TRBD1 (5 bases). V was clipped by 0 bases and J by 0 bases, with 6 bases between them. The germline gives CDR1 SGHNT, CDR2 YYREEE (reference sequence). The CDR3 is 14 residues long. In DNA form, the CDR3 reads TGTGCCAGCAGCTTGGCACAGGTGAACACTGAAGCTTTCTTT. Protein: CASSLAQVNTEAFF.

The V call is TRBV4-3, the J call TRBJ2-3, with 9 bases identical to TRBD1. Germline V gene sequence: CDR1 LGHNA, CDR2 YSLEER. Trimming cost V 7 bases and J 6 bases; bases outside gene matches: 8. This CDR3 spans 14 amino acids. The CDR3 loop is CASKTRTGGDTQYF. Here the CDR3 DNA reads TGCGCCAGCAAAACCCGAACAGGGGGCGATACGCAGTATTTT.

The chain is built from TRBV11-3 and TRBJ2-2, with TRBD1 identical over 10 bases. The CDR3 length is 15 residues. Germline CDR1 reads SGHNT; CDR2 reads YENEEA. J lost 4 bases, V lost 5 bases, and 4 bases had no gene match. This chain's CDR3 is CASSTGTGVTGELFF. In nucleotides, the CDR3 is TGTGCCAGCAGCACCGGGACAGGGGTCACCGGGGAGCTGTTTTTT. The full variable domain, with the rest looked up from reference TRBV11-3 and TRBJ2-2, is EAGVVQSPRYKIIEKKQPVAFWCNPISGHNTLYWYLQNLGQGPELLIRYENEEAVDDSQLPKDRFSAERLKGVDSTLKIQPAELGDSAVYLCASSTGTGVTGELFFGEGSRLTVL.

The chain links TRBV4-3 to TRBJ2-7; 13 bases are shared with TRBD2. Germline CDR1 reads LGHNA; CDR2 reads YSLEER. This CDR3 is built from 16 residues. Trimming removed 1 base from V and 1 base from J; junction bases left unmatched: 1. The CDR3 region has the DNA TGCGCCAGCAGCCAAGGGGGACTAGCGGGGTCCTACGAGCAGTACTTC. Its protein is CASSQGGLAGSYEQYF.

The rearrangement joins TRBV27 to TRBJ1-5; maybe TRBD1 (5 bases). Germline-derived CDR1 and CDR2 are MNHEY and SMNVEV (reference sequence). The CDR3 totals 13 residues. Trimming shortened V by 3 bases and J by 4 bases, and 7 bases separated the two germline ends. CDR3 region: CASSFGGNQPQHF. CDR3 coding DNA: TGTGCCAGCAGTTTCGGGGGGAATCAGCCCCAGCATTTT.

CDR3 in DNA: TGTGCCAGCAGCTCCTACGCTAGCGATCGAGAGACCCAGTACTTC. Its translation is CASSSYASDRETQYF. The chain links TRBV14 to TRBJ2-5; a possible D gene is TRBD2 (6 bases). Germline loops: CDR1 SGHDN, CDR2 FVKESK. The CDR3 runs 15 residues. V lost 5 bases and J lost 4, with 17 bases in between.

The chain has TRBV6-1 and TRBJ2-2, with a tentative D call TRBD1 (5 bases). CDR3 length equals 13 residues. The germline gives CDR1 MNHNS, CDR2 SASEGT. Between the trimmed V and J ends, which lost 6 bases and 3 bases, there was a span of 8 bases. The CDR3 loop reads CASRDRYTGELFF. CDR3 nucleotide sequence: TGTGCCAGCAGAGACAGATACACCGGGGAGCTGTTTTTT.

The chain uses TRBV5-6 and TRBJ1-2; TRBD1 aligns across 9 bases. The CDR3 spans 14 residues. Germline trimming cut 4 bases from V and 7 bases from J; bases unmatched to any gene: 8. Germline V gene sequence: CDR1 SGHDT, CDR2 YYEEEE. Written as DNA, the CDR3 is TGTGCCAGCAGCGGCCGAACAGGGGGCCTTGGCTACACCTTC. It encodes CASSGRTGGLGYTF.

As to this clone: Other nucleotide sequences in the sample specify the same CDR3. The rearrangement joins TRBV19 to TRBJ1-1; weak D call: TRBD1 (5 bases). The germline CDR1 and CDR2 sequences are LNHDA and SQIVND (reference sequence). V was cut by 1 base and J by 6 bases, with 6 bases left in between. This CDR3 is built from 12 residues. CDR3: CASSIGGAEAFF. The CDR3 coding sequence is TGTGCCAGTAGTATAGGGGGGGCTGAAGCTTTCTTT.

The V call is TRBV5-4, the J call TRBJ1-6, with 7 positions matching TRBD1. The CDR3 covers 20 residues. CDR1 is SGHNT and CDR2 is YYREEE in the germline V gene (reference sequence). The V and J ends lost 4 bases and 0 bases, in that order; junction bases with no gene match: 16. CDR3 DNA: TGTGCCAGCAGCCGATTAATTAAACCAGGGGGTTTCTCCTATAATTCACCCCTCCACTTT. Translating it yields CASSRLIKPGGFSYNSPLHF.

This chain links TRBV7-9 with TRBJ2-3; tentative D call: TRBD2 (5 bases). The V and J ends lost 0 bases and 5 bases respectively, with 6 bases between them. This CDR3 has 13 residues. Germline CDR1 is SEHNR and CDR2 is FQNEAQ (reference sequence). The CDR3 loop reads CASSLAAGDTQYF. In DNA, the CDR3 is TGTGCCAGCAGCTTAGCGGCGGGAGATACGCAGTATTTT.

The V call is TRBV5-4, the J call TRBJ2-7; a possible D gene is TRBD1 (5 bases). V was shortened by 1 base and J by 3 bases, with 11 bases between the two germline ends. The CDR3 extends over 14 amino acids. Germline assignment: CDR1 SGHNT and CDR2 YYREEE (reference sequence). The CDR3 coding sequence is TGTGCCAGCAGCTTGTCCAGGGTGGACTACGAGCAGTACTTC. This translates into CASSLSRVDYEQYF.

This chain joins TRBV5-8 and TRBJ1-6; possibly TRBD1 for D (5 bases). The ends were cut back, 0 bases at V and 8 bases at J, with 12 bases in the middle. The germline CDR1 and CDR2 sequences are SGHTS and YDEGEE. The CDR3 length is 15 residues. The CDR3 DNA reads TGTGCCAGCAGCTTGGAGGTCAGGGTGGATTCACCCCTCCACTTT. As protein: CASSLEVRVDSPLHF.

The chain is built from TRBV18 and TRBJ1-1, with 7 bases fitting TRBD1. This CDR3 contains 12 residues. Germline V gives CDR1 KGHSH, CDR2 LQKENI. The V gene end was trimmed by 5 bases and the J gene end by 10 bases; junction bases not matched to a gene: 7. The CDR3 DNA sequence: TGTGCCAGCTCATTCGACAGGGTCGGAGCTTTCTTT. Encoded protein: CASSFDRVGAFF.

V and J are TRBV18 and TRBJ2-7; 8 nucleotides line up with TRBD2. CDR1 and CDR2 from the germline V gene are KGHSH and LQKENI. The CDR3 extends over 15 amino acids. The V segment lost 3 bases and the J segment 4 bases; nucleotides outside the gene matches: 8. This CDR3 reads CASSPHSGGVYEQYF. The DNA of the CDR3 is TGTGCCAGCTCACCCCATTCGGGGGGGGTATACGAGCAGTACTTC.

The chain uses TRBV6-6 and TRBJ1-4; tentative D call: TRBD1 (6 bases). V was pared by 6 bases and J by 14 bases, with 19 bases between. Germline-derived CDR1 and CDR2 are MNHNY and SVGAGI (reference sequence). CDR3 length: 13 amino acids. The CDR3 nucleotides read TGTGCCAGCAGGGACAGACTCCCCCCGTGGCTGTTTTTT. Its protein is CASRDRLPPWLFF.

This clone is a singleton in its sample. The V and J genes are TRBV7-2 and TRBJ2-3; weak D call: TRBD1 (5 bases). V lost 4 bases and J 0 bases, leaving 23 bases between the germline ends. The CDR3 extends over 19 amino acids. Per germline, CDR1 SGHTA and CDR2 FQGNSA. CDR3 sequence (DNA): TGTGCCAGCAGCTCGAGAAGTACGCGGTCAGGGTTTAGCACAGATACGCAGTATTTT. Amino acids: CASSSRSTRSGFSTDTQYF.

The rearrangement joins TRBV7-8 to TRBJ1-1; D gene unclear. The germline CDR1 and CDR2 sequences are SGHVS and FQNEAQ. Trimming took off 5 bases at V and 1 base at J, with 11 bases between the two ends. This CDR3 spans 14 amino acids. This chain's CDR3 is CASSPIRQNTEAFF. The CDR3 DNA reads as TGTGCCAGCAGCCCAATTCGACAGAACACTGAAGCTTTCTTT. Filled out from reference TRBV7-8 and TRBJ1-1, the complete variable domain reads GAGVSQSPRYKVAKRGQDVALRCDPISGHVSLFWYQQALGQGPEFLTYFQNEAQLDKSGLPSDRFFAERPEGSVSTLKIQRTQQEDSAVYLCASSPIRQNTEAFFGQGTRLTVV.

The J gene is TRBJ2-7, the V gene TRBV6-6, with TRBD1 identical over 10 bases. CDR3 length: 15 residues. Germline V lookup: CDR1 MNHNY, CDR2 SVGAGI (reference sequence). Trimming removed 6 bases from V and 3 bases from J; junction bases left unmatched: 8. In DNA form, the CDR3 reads TGTGCCAGCAGAGACCCGGGACAGGGGAACTACGAGCAGTACTTC. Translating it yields CASRDPGQGNYEQYF.

Here the CDR3 DNA reads TGTGCCAGCAGCCGATTCCCTTTCGGGTATGAGCAGTTCTTC. It specifies CASSRFPFGYEQFF. This sequence joins TRBV6-4 and TRBJ2-1; D gene ambiguous. V was trimmed by 6 bases and J by 8 bases, leaving 17 bases between them. The CDR3 contains 14 residues. Germline loops: CDR1 MRHNA, CDR2 SNTAGT.

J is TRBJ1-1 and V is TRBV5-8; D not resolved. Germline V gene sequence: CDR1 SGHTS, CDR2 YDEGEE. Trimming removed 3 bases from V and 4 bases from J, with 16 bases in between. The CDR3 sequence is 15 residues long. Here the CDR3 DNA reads TGTGCCAGCAGCTCGTCGTATCCCCGTAGCACTGAAGCTTTCTTT. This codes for CASSSSYPRSTEAFF. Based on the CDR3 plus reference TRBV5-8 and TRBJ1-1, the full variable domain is EAGVTQSPTHLIKTRGQQATLRCSPISGHTSVYWYQQALGLGLQFLLWYDEGEERNRGNFPPRFSGRQFPNYSSELNVNALELEDSALYLCASSSSYPRSTEAFFGQGTRLTVV.

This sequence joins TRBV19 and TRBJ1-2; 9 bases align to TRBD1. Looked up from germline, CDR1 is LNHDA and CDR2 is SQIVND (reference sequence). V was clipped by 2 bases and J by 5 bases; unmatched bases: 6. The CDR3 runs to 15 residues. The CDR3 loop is CASSITWDRDYGYTF. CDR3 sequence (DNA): TGTGCCAGTAGTATAACCTGGGACAGGGATTATGGCTACACCTTC.